These T cell receptor beta chains were read from a single sample in a study of blood T cell repertoires in COVID-19. Profiling relied on immunoSEQ multiplex PCR, and the TCRdb table lists in-frame clones only, not all of them. The sample has more than 95,000 clones; 70% to 90% are singletons. The sequenced sample was peripheral blood. The receptors derive from a woman aged 55-75 years in a cohort sampled during active or convalescent COVID-19. Both conserved end residues are part of each CDR3. The order of the fields is V gene, J gene, CDR3 protein.

>TRBV6-6|TRBJ1-4
CASSQGDRVAEKLFF
>TRBV18|TRBJ2-7
CASSPVRTGSSYEQYF
>TRBV20-1|TRBJ1-1
CSASRRGDRATEAFF
>TRBV19|TRBJ1-1
CASTGPTFTEAFF
>TRBV7-9|TRBJ1-2
CASSLAGAYGYTF
>TRBV5-6|TRBJ2-2
CASSWSAGELFF
>TRBV5-6|TRBJ2-1
CASGHGTSSYNEQFF
>TRBV19|TRBJ2-3
CASSSRDAPTDTQYF
>TRBV4-2|TRBJ2-7
CASSQDRTDPTTTQYF
>TRBV2|TRBJ1-1
CASSDGRATEAFF
>TRBV20-1|TRBJ2-5
CSARVEDFQYF
>TRBV2|TRBJ2-7
CASIDWRSYEQYF
>TRBV7-3|TRBJ2-2
CASSEIPGTGELFF
>TRBV3-1/TRBV3-2|TRBJ2-7
CASSSLPTSGHEQYF
>TRBV28|TRBJ1-5
CASSWGTGNNQPQHF
>TRBV28|TRBJ2-1
CASSLTGSGYNEQFF
>TRBV9|TRBJ1-4
CASSAERQGKLYNEKLFF
>TRBV3-1/TRBV3-2|TRBJ2-7
CASSQAPHPGNPYEQYF
>TRBV6-1|TRBJ1-2
CASSDVGQINYGYTF
>TRBV7-9|TRBJ1-3
CASSLAGTGGSGNTIYF
>TRBV5-1|TRBJ1-2
CASSAGQGFGYTF
>TRBV4-1|TRBJ2-1
CASSQDRSGVYNEQFF
>TRBV12-3/TRBV12-4|TRBJ1-1
CASSPPVTEAFF
>TRBV2|TRBJ2-7
CASSQNLAGVDEQYF
>TRBV4-1|TRBJ2-5
CASSPQAGGAQETQYF
>TRBV11-1|TRBJ2-7
CASSLATGGPYEQYF
>TRBV6-5|TRBJ1-5
CASRVTGPNQPQHF
>TRBV4-2|TRBJ1-1
CASRRSGGGKRSEAFF
>TRBV2|TRBJ1-3
CASRARDTPNTIYF
>TRBV3-1/TRBV3-2|TRBJ2-6
CASSPSHANPGANVLTF
>TRBV2|TRBJ2-3
CASRKGLAGNTDTQYF
>TRBV7-9|TRBJ1-4
CASSLSLGGKLFF
>TRBV7-9|TRBJ2-1
CASSLEGGPENEQFF
>TRBV10-3|TRBJ2-3
CAIRASGSTDTQYF
>TRBV2|TRBJ2-7
CASSFSQQGWSYEQYF
>TRBV6-4|TRBJ2-1
CASSSQALAGQGEQFF
>TRBV10-3|TRBJ2-1
CAISEPGTTNEQFF
>TRBV3-1/TRBV3-2|TRBJ1-2
CASSQDQGRSYTF
>TRBV19|TRBJ2-3
CASRPQGGNTQYF
>TRBV3-1/TRBV3-2|TRBJ2-2
CASSFLAGGRTGELFF
>TRBV10-2|TRBJ1-4
CATSGTGVEKLFF
>TRBV5-1|TRBJ1-1
CASSSVGQGAKREAFF